This TCR beta chain is drawn from a study of blood T cells in healthy people across ages. Alongside a J-beta primer mix, a sample-barcoded 5' primer served in a second PCR lasting 7 to 11 cycles. Each sample yielded at least 2.5 million CDR3-containing paired-end reads. One entry per CDR3 protein, called by TCRdb with MiXCR from the 5' RACE reads. The sample lists over 1.5 million distinct CDR3 sequences, about 50% occurring once. Notes on this clonotype: Its antigen remains unidentified.

The total RNA that was extracted per sample amounted to at least 5 micrograms. Points from the study as a whole: Both naive CD4+ cell counts and diversity were greater in long-lived donors than in aged donors. Investigators viewed diversity estimates from one million T cells as underestimates, the study reported.

V shed 6 bases and J shed 2 bases, with 14 bases lying between them. This CDR3 is 15 amino acids long. The germline gives CDR1 MNHNY, CDR2 SVGAGI (reference sequence). J is TRBJ2-1 and V is TRBV6-6, with D unclear. This TCR derives from a middle-aged woman in good health. Specimen: blood. CDR3 in DNA: TGTGCCAGCAGGCTTCTAGGTGGGCCCTACAATGAGCAGTTCTTC. Protein product: CASRLLGGPYNEQFF.